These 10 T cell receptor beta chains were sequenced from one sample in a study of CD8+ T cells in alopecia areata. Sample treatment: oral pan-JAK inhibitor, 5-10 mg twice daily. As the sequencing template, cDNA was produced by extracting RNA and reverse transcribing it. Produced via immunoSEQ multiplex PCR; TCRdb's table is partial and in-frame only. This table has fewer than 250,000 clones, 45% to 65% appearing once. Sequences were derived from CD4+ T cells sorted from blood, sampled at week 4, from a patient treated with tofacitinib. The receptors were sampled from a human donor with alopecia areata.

CDR3 region: CSAGQGRGKLFF. In DNA, the CDR3 is TGCAGCGCTGGACAGGGACGAGGGAAACTGTTTTTT. The chain links TRBV29-1 to TRBJ1-4; 8 nucleotides line up with TRBD1. V lost 7 bases to trimming and J lost 11 bases; unmatched junction nucleotides: 9. CDR3 length equals 12 residues. Germline loops: CDR1 SQVTM, CDR2 ANQGSEA.

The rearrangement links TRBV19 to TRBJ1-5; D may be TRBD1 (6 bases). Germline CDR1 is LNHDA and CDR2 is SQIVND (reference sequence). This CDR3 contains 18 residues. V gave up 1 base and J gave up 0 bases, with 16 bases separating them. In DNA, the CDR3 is TGTGCCAGTAGTATAGGGGGAAGATCGGACAGTAGCAATCAGCCCCAGCATTTT. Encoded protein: CASSIGGRSDSSNQPQHF.

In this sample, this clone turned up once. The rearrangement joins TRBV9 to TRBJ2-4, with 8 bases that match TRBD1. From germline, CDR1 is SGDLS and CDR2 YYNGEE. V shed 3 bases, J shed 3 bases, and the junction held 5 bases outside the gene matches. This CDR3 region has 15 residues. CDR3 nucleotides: TGTGCCAGCAGCGGCCTCGGGACAGGCAAAAACATTCAGTACTTC. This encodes CASSGLGTGKNIQYF.

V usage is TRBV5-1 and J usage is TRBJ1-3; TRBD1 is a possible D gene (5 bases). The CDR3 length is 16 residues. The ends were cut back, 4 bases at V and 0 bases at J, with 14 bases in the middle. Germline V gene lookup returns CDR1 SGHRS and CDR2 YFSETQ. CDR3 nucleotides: TGCGCCAGCAGCCTACAGACAGTGGACTCTGGAAACACCATATATTTT. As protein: CASSLQTVDSGNTIYF.

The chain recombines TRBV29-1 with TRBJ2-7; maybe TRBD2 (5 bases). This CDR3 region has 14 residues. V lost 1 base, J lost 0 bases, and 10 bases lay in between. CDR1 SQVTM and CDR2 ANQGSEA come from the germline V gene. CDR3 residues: CSVEGRGPSYEQYF. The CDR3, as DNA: TGCAGCGTTGAAGGACGGGGTCCCTCCTACGAGCAGTACTTC.

This CDR3 reads CASSATGGPGYEQYF. CDR3 sequence (DNA): TGTGCCAGCTCAGCTACGGGAGGGCCTGGGTACGAGCAGTACTTC. The chain couples TRBV18 to TRBJ2-7; 8 bases align to TRBD2. The J segment lost 4 bases and the V segment lost 5 bases, leaving 10 bases of the junction unmatched. Germline CDR1 KGHSH, CDR2 LQKENI. The CDR3 consists of 15 residues.

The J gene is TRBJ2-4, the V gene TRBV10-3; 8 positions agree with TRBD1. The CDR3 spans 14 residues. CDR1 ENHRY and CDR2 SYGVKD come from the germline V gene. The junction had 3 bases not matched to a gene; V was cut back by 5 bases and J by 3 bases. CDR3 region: CAISNTGGKNIQYF. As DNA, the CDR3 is TGTGCCATCAGTAATACAGGGGGCAAAAACATTCAGTACTTC.

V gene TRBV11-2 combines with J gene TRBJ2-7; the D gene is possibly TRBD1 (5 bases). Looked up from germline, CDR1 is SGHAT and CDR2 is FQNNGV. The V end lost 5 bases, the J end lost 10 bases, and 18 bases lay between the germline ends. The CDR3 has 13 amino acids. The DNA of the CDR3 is TGTGCCAGCAGCGCCGGCCTTAGACAGATACAGTACTTC. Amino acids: CASSAGLRQIQYF.

The CDR3 DNA sequence: TGTGCCAGCAGCGAGACAGGGAACTATGGCTACACCTTC. Translation: CASSETGNYGYTF. The chain employs TRBV6-5 and TRBJ1-2; 7 bases line up with TRBD1. CDR1 and CDR2 from the germline V gene are MNHEY and SVGAGI. The junction had 3 bases not matched to a gene; V was cut back by 6 bases and J by 2 bases. The CDR3 is made up of 13 amino acids.

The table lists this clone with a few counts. In DNA, the CDR3 is TGCAGCGTTGGGAGCCGAGTCAGGGGTGTGTACTTC. Its protein product is CSVGSRVRGVYF. This rearrangement joins TRBV29-1 to TRBJ2-5, with D possibly TRBD1 on 6 matching bases. V was trimmed by 4 bases and J by 13 bases, leaving 19 bases between them. The CDR3 sequence is 12 residues long. The germline V gene has CDR1 SQVTM and CDR2 ANQGSEA.